This T cell receptor beta chain was sequenced in a study of STAT5B mutations in CD4+ large granular lymphocyte leukemia. Study-wide background: Among healthy donors, a particular HLA allele went with more CDR3 'QG' motifs. Findings and limits, study-wide: Top patient clones used TRBV06 genes more often: 8/27 versus 2/35 in controls. No patients shared main leukemic clonotypes, though around 27% appeared at low frequency elsewhere.

CDR3 length: 16 amino acids. Germline CDR1 SGDLS, CDR2 YYNGEE. The V segment lost 0 bases and the J segment 3 bases; nucleotides outside the gene matches: 5. The assay was run at survey level. Assay used: immunoSEQ multiplex PCR; TCRdb lists only in-frame clones, some missing. The sample has tens of thousands of clones, 70% to 80% seen once. In this sample, this clone turned up once. Its antigen remains unknown. Sequencing was done on a sample of CD4+ T cells from blood buffy coats. The source of this sequence is a human donor in good health. This chain connects TRBV9 to TRBJ2-2; 7 positions match TRBD1. In nucleotides, the CDR3 is TGTGCCAGCAGCGTAGTAAGGGGGCCCGACACCGGGGAGCTGTTTTTT. Translated, it gives CASSVVRGPDTGELFF.